Listed here are 4 T cell receptor beta chains from one sample, sequenced in a study of cytomegalovirus exposure and HLA in healthy donors. Both 60 Vbeta primers and 13 Jbeta primers went into the PCR. The assay was immunoSEQ multiplex PCR, and TCRdb's table has in-frame clones only and misses some. The sample lists around 160,000 clones, around 84% occurring once. The sample was PBMCs. The source of these receptors is a man aged 40-50 years in good health and CMV-seropositive.

The gene calls are TRBV7-9 and TRBJ1-1; D may be TRBD1 (6 bases). The CDR3 contains 15 residues. Germline V gives CDR1 SEHNR, CDR2 FQNEAQ (reference sequence). With 1 base removed from V and 1 base from J, the gap between germline ends came to 10 bases. As DNA, the CDR3 is TGTGCCAGCAGCTTAGGGGACACGCGGAACACTGAAGCTTTCTTT. Protein sequence: CASSLGDTRNTEAFF.

The chain combines TRBV4-1 with TRBJ1-1; 7 bases map to TRBD1. Germline-derived CDR1 and CDR2 are MGHRA and YSYEKL. With V trimmed by 4 bases and J by 4 bases, 3 bases remained unmatched. CDR3 size: 13 residues. As DNA, the CDR3 is TGCGCCAGCAGCCTAGACAGGGCCACTGAAGCTTTCTTT. Translating it yields CASSLDRATEAFF.

To note about this clone: At the DNA level, this CDR3 is encoded by other sequences in the same sample as well. V gene TRBV28 combines with J gene TRBJ1-2, with D possibly matching TRBD1 (6 bases). V was shortened by 2 bases and J by 5 bases, with 6 bases between the two germline ends. The length of the CDR3 is 12 residues. CDR1 and CDR2 from the germline V gene are MDHEN and SYDVKM. In DNA form, the CDR3 reads TGTGCCAGCAGTTTACAGGGGTATGGCTACACCTTC. Translating it yields CASSLQGYGYTF.

The chain has TRBV6-6 and TRBJ2-2; a weak D match, TRBD1 (5 bases). This CDR3 is 14 amino acids long. V lost 6 bases, J lost 11 bases, and 19 bases lay in between. Per the germline V gene, CDR1 is MNHNY and CDR2 is SVGAGI (reference sequence). CDR3 loop: CASSPAAPQGELFF. The CDR3 coding sequence is TGTGCCAGCAGCCCTGCGGCCCCGCAGGGAGAGCTGTTTTTT.